This T cell receptor beta chain came from a study of T-cell reconstitution after alpha-beta-depleted transplantation in children. Study-wide results and caveats: Reportedly, only several hundred clones from non-depleted graft cells drove alpha-beta T-cell counts at about two months. Surviving recipient T cells and thymic progenitors underlay high day-60 TCRbeta diversity in some patients. T-cell counts and diversity at one year following transplant were attributed mainly to newly produced T cells.

Germline assignment: CDR1 LGHDT and CDR2 YNNKEL (reference sequence). J was trimmed by 6 bases and V by 11 bases; bases with no gene match: 21. The CDR3 consists of 17 residues. Unique molecular identifiers were used to barcode this TCRbeta library. TCRdb reprocessed the PCR reads with MiXCR, giving one entry per CDR3 protein. The sample includes around 600,000 distinct CDR3 sequences, 20% to 25% of them seen just once. This clonotype has just a few counts. What it recognizes is unknown. Here the sequenced sample was PBMCs, mostly from graft donor cells, taken 360 days after TCRalphabeta/CD19-depleted stem cell transplant. The chain uses TRBV3-1 and TRBJ2-1; TRBD1 matches at 8 bases. The clonotype was recovered from a boy less than two years old who had a stem cell transplant for acute myeloid leukemia, so the T cells may come from the graft donor. The DNA for the CDR3 is TGTGCCTGCTCCCACCCGGGTGGTCGGACAGGGCGCAATGAGCAGTTCTTC. Protein: CACSHPGGRTGRNEQFF.